Presented here are 27 T cell receptor beta chains from one specimen sequenced in a study of CD8+CD57+ T cells in acquired aplastic anemia. TCR beta VDJ combinations and CDR3 sequences were profiled from genomic DNA. MiXCR was run by TCRdb on the reads, yielding one entry per CDR3 protein. The table has about 210,000 distinct CDR3 sequences, 30% to 35% seen once; the top ten hold approximately 1.2%. Sequencing used sorted CD4+, CD8+, or CD8+CD57+ T cells (not recorded which) from PBMCs. Every receptor here comes from a human donor in good health, serving as a control.

There are a few counts of this clonotype. The chain links TRBV7-4 to TRBJ2-1; 7 nucleotides match TRBD1. CDR1 and CDR2 (germline): SGHVT, SQSDAQ. This CDR3 region has 13 residues. V lost 8 bases and J lost 3; bases outside the gene matches: 4. CDR3 DNA sequence: TGTGCCAGCGAACGGACAGGCTACAATGAGCAGTTCTTC. Its translation is CASERTGYNEQFF. The variable domain in full, with the rest retrieved from reference TRBV7-4 and TRBJ2-1, is GAGVSQSPRYKVAKRGRDVALRCDSISGHVTLYWYRQTLGQGSEVLTYSQSDAQRDKSGRPSGRFSAERPERSVSTLKIQRTEQGDSAVYLCASERTGYNEQFFGPGTRLTVL.

This clonotype was recorded a few times. The V and J genes are TRBV12-3 or TRBV12-4 and TRBJ1-5; TRBD1 is a possible D gene (5 bases). V gave up 6 bases and J gave up 3 bases, with 15 bases separating them. This CDR3 region has 15 residues. The DNA of the CDR3 is TGTGCCAGCAGCTCCTGGTCAGGGTACAATCAGCCCCAGCATTTT. Protein product: CASSSWSGYNQPQHF.

Many counts were recorded for this clonotype. The chain combines TRBV29-1 with TRBJ1-2; maybe TRBD1 (6 bases). The length of the CDR3 is 18 residues. Trimming shortened V by 3 bases and J by 7 bases, and 30 bases separated the two germline ends. Germline V gene sequence: CDR1 SQVTM, CDR2 ANQGSEA. The CDR3 bases are TGCAGCGTTGATTCGGCGGGCAGGGGACTCTTAGGACGTCCTGGCTACACCTTC. Its protein product is CSVDSAGRGLLGRPGYTF.

This clonotype was observed at least ten times. The rearrangement links TRBV9 to TRBJ2-7, with a tentative D call TRBD2 (6 bases). The CDR3 is 14 amino acids. The germline V gene encodes CDR1 SGDLS and CDR2 YYNGEE. The V end was cut by 4 bases, the J end by 9 bases, with 20 bases between. The DNA for the CDR3 is TGTGCCAGCAGCCCCCGAGGGACTGACTTTCGGCAGTACTTC. This translates into CASSPRGTDFRQYF.

The V call is TRBV11-2, the J call TRBJ2-1, with D perhaps given as TRBD1 or TRBD2 (5 bases each). Between the trimmed V and J ends, which lost 1 base and 8 bases, there was a span of 15 bases. Germline CDR1 reads SGHAT; CDR2 reads FQNNGV. The CDR3 runs to 15 residues. CDR3 sequence (DNA): TGTGCCAGCAGCTTAGGGAGAGGATTGGGGGATGAGCAGTTCTTC. Residues: CASSLGRGLGDEQFF.

This clonotype was seen more than once but under ten times. The chain couples TRBV10-3 to TRBJ2-3, with TRBD1 matching over 8 bases. From germline, CDR1 is ENHRY and CDR2 SYGVKD. The ends lost 6 bases at V and 4 bases at J; junction bases unmatched: 9. The CDR3 consists of 15 residues. Here the CDR3 reads CAISQSTGVSDTQYF. CDR3 DNA sequence: TGTGCCATCAGCCAATCGACAGGGGTTTCAGATACGCAGTATTTT.

This clonotype was seen repeatedly, ten times or more. The chain is built from TRBV2 and TRBJ2-3; possibly TRBD1 for D (5 bases). The CDR3 is 14 amino acids. Trimming took off 5 bases at V and 0 bases at J, with 9 bases between the two ends. Germline V lookup: CDR1 SNHLY, CDR2 FYNNEI. The CDR3 sequence is CASSKTASTDTQYF. The CDR3 bases are TGTGCCAGCAGTAAGACAGCTAGCACAGATACGCAGTATTTT.

V is TRBV10-3 and J is TRBJ1-1; D is possibly TRBD1 (5 bases). The CDR3 extends over 14 amino acids. Germline values: CDR1 ENHRY, CDR2 SYGVKD. Trimming removed 6 bases at V and 1 base at J, with 12 bases between. CDR3 region: CAIRPQGGNTEAFF. CDR3 in DNA: TGTGCCATCAGGCCTCAGGGAGGGAACACTGAAGCTTTCTTT.

The chain combines TRBV5-1 with TRBJ2-1; TRBD2 matches at 15 bases. J was trimmed by 4 bases and V by 4 bases; bases with no gene match: 3. The CDR3 loop spans 16 amino acids. Germline V gives CDR1 SGHRS, CDR2 YFSETQ. CDR3 coding DNA: TGCGCCAGCAGCCGGACTAGCGGGAGGGCGTACAATGAGCAGTTCTTC. Amino acids: CASSRTSGRAYNEQFF.

This clonotype was counted at least ten times. The genes are TRBV29-1 and TRBJ2-3, with D uncertain. The CDR3 has 13 residues. Trimming took 7 bases from V and 2 from J, leaving 13 bases between them. From germline, CDR1 is SQVTM and CDR2 ANQGSEA. As DNA, the CDR3 is TGCAGCGGGTATAGAGGACCCACAGATACGCAGTATTTT. Its protein is CSGYRGPTDTQYF.

This clonotype was counted only a few times. The chain couples TRBV7-6 to TRBJ2-1, with D perhaps TRBD2 (7 bases). CDR3 length equals 17 residues. V was cut by 5 bases and J by 1 base, with 18 bases left in between. Germline CDR1 is SGHVS and CDR2 is FNYEAQ. The DNA of the CDR3 is TGTGCCAGCAGCCCCGAGGGGGGGGAGCGGTCCTACAATGAGCAGTTCTTC. Translation gives CASSPEGGERSYNEQFF.

In this sample, this clonotype turned up a few times. V is TRBV11-2 and J is TRBJ2-2; tentative D call: TRBD2 (7 bases). The length of the CDR3 is 16 residues. V was pared by 1 base and J by 4 bases, with 13 bases between. Germline loops: CDR1 SGHAT, CDR2 FQNNGV. CDR3 DNA: TGTGCCAGCAGCTTAGTGGGGGGGCCGTTCACCGGGGAGCTGTTTTTT. It translates to CASSLVGGPFTGELFF.

The chain recombines TRBV11-2 with TRBJ2-7; 10 bases fit TRBD1. Germline V gene lookup returns CDR1 SGHAT and CDR2 FQNNGV. Germline trimming cut 7 bases from V and 7 bases from J; bases unmatched to any gene: 13. This CDR3 has 15 amino acids. CDR3 loop: CASKNRGTGVGEQYF. CDR3 DNA sequence: TGTGCCAGCAAAAACCGTGGGACAGGGGTTGGGGAGCAGTACTTC.

With respect to this clonotype: An end of the junction does not agree with germline; a read error may underlie this. This rearrangement joins TRBV10-3 to TRBJ2-3, with a tentative D call TRBD2 (5 bases). CDR3 length: 16 residues. Germline CDR1 reads ENHRY; CDR2 reads SYGVKD. CDR3 DNA: TGTGCCCTCAGTGAGTCCGGCAGAGGAGGCGGGGATACGCAGTATTTT. Its protein product is CALSESGRGGGDTQYF.

This clonotype appeared many times. This chain joins TRBV19 and TRBJ1-4; D perhaps matches TRBD1 (5 bases). Between the trimmed V and J ends, which lost 11 bases and 7 bases, there was a span of 17 bases. There are 13 residues in the CDR3. CDR1 LNHDA and CDR2 SQIVND come from the germline V gene (reference sequence). CDR3: CASGLTSGEKLFF. CDR3 bases: TGTGCCTCGGGACTGACATCTGGTGAAAAACTGTTTTTT.

Comment on this clonotype: Lacking the conserved final phenylalanine or tryptophan, this CDR3 likely reflects a read error. V and J are TRBV3-1 and TRBJ1-2, with D unclear. In germline, CDR1 is LGHDT, CDR2 YNNKEL (reference sequence). The CDR3 extends over 12 amino acids. Trimming left V 1 base short and J 1 base short, with 1 base between. Written as DNA, the CDR3 is TGTGCCAGCAGCCAAGTTAACTATGGCTACACCCTC. It is translated as CASSQVNYGYTL.

The J gene is TRBJ2-7, the V gene TRBV19, with D possibly being TRBD1 (5 bases). With 9 bases removed from V and 7 bases from J, the gap between germline ends came to 19 bases. The CDR3 is made up of 13 amino acids. Germline V CDR1 and CDR2: LNHDA, SQIVND (reference sequence). The CDR3 sequence is CASSPPGNGEQYF. The CDR3 nucleotides read TGTGCCAGCAGTCCCCCAGGGAATGGGGAGCAGTACTTC.

This clonotype has at least ten counts. The genes are TRBV20-1 and TRBJ1-2, with D perhaps TRBD1 (5 bases). Germline CDR1 is DFQATT and CDR2 is SNEGSKA (reference sequence). The CDR3 is 10 residues long. Trimming removed 7 bases at V and 7 bases at J, with 10 bases between. In DNA, the CDR3 is TGCAGTGTTCCGGGACTTGGCTACACCTTC. The encoded protein is CSVPGLGYTF.

The rearrangement uses TRBV7-3 and TRBJ2-7; tentatively, D is TRBD2 (5 bases). Trimming left V 9 bases short and J 5 bases short, with 23 bases between. Germline values: CDR1 SGHTA, CDR2 FQGTGA. There are 15 residues in the CDR3. CDR3 protein: CASTSRPSGRDEQYF. For the CDR3, the DNA is TGTGCCAGTACTTCAAGGCCCAGCGGTAGGGACGAGCAGTACTTC.

The chain links TRBV4-2 to TRBJ2-3, with 11 bases matching TRBD1. Per the germline V gene, CDR1 is LGHNA and CDR2 is YNFKEQ. Trimming took 8 bases from V and 4 from J; bases not matched to a gene: 11. The CDR3 runs to 16 residues. CDR3 bases: TGTGCCAGCTCACCTACCTGGACAGGGGGCGCAGATACGCAGTATTTT. It codes for CASSPTWTGGADTQYF.

This clonotype has a count of ten or more. The rearrangement links TRBV7-9 to TRBJ1-2; D unresolved. Germline V gene lookup returns CDR1 SEHNR and CDR2 FQNEAQ (reference sequence). There are 15 residues in the CDR3. V gave up 5 bases and J gave up 1 base, with 14 bases separating them. CDR3: CASSPSLGSNYGYTF. The CDR3 DNA reads TGTGCCAGCAGCCCGTCCCTGGGGAGTAACTATGGCTACACCTTC. Full variable domain (rest looked up from reference TRBV7-9 and TRBJ1-2): DTGVSQNPRHKITKRGQNVTFRCDPISEHNRLYWYRQTLGQGPEFLTYFQNEAQLEKSRLLSDRFSAERPKGSFSTLEIQRTEQGDSAMYLCASSPSLGSNYGYTFGSGTRLTVV.

This clonotype came up many times. The chain joins TRBV15 to TRBJ1-1; D remains ambiguous. Germline loops: CDR1 LNHNV, CDR2 YYDKDF (reference sequence). This CDR3 is built from 15 residues. V lost 1 base to trimming and J lost 7 bases, with 16 bases between them. CDR3 sequence: CATSRGGGSRDEAFF. The DNA of the CDR3 is TGTGCCACCAGCAGAGGAGGCGGCAGCCGAGATGAAGCTTTCTTT. Full variable domain (rest looked up from reference TRBV15 and TRBJ1-1): DAMVIQNPRYQVTQFGKPVTLSCSQTLNHNVMYWYQQKSSQAPKLLFHYYDKDFNNEADTPDNFQSRRPNTSFCFLDIRSPGLGDTAMYLCATSRGGGSRDEAFFGQGTRLTVV.

This clonotype occurred many times. The chain has TRBV7-9 and TRBJ2-1, with a possible D match to TRBD1 (5 bases). The CDR3 has 13 residues. Germline assignment: CDR1 SEHNR and CDR2 FQNEAQ (reference sequence). The V end was cut by 3 bases, the J end by 9 bases, with 12 bases between. CDR3 nucleotides: TGTGCCAGCAGCTTCAGTTCTGGGGCTGAGCAGTTCTTC. This translates into CASSFSSGAEQFF.

Ten or more counts support this clonotype. The J gene is TRBJ2-7, the V gene TRBV20-1, with 12 positions matching TRBD2. CDR1 and CDR2 (germline): DFQATT, SNEGSKA (reference sequence). The CDR3 sequence is 15 residues long. Trimming cost V 5 bases and J 7 bases; bases outside gene matches: 12. CDR3 protein: CSASNPTSGGREQYF. The CDR3 DNA sequence: TGCAGTGCTTCAAACCCGACTAGCGGGGGTCGGGAGCAGTACTTC.

This clonotype was counted ten times or more. This sequence joins TRBV14 and TRBJ2-7; D unresolved. Germline-derived CDR1 and CDR2 are SGHDN and FVKESK. The length of the CDR3 is 12 residues. The V end was cut by 4 bases, the J end by 3 bases, with 7 bases between. Here the CDR3 DNA reads TGTGCCAGCAGCCTGCAATACTACGAGCAGTACTTC. It encodes CASSLQYYEQYF.

This clonotype has only a few counts. The rearrangement links TRBV5-6 to TRBJ1-2, with TRBD1 matching over 8 bases. J gave up 4 bases and V 0 bases, and 11 bases lay outside the gene matches. The CDR3 totals 17 residues. From germline, CDR1 is SGHDT and CDR2 YYEEEE. CDR3 sequence (DNA): TGTGCCAGCAGCTTGGAGCCAGGGGGCAATTCCTCCTATGGCTACACCTTC. Translation gives CASSLEPGGNSSYGYTF.

At least ten counts were recorded for this clonotype. The chain links TRBV10-3 to TRBJ2-3, with 8 bases aligning to TRBD1. CDR1 is ENHRY and CDR2 is SYGVKD in the germline V gene. The length of the CDR3 is 13 residues. The V segment lost 7 bases and the J segment 9 bases; nucleotides outside the gene matches: 9. CDR3 residues: CAIKALDRDTQYF. The CDR3 DNA reads as TGTGCCATCAAAGCACTGGACAGGGACACGCAGTATTTT.